What follows is one T cell receptor beta chain and its context. Its cognate antigen is unknown. Profiling relied on immunoSEQ multiplex PCR, and the TCRdb table lists in-frame clones only, not all of them. The table lists more than 25,000 clones, roughly 95% of them singletons. The CDR3 runs 13 residues. Germline V gene sequence: CDR1 SNHLY, CDR2 FYNNEI. The ends were cut back, 6 bases at V and 4 bases at J, with 12 bases in the middle. The source of the sample is a study of B cell selection in AIRE deficiency. The sorted conventional CD4 T cells were gated as CD4+CD127+. Control samples were from healthy, unrelated donors. Overall study results and limits: About 30.6% of healthy-shared Treg sequences were found among patient Tconv cells. Of 3,500 to 4,000 shared Treg TCRbeta sequences, roughly 31% were healthy-donor-only and 7% to 9.5% patient-only. Shorter CDR3s marked shared Treg sequences, biased toward few non-templated insertions.

This chain links TRBV2 with TRBJ1-2, with D possibly being TRBD1 (5 bases). Source material: CD4+CD127+ conventional T cells sorted from PBMCs. This receptor was taken from a human donor in good health. CDR3: CASRTGTLYGYTF. DNA of the CDR3: TGTGCCAGCAGAACCGGGACCCTCTATGGCTACACCTTC. The entire variable domain, with the rest obtained from reference TRBV2 and TRBJ1-2, is as follows: EPEVTQTPSHQVTQMGQEVILRCVPISNHLYFYWYRQILGQKVEFLVSFYNNEISEKSEIFDDQFSVERPDGSNFTLKIRSTKLEDSAMYFCASRTGTLYGYTFGSGTRLTVV.